The 15 T cell receptor beta chains presented below share a single source sample, sequenced in a study of cytomegalovirus exposure and HLA in healthy donors. With 60 Vbeta and 13 Jbeta primers, the PCR was carried out. The data were produced by immunoSEQ multiplex PCR, yet TCRdb's version contains in-frame clones alone and is incomplete. Altogether 160,000 or so clones are present, approximately 79% being singletons, with the ten largest covering under 7.5%. Sequencing was performed on PBMCs. These receptors all stem from a woman aged 45-65 years in good health and CMV-seropositive.

Comments on this clone: One junction end does not reproduce the germline sequence, and a read error may be involved. The V gene is TRBV9, the J gene TRBJ2-1; tentative D call: TRBD1 (5 bases). This CDR3 comprises 14 residues. The germline gives CDR1 SGDLS, CDR2 YYNGEE. For the CDR3, the DNA is TGTGCCAGCAGTGTAGATGACAGTTACAATGAGCAGTTCTTC. It specifies CASSVDDSYNEQFF.

V and J are TRBV6-6 and TRBJ1-5; D is ambiguous. This CDR3 contains 15 residues. V gave up 6 bases and J gave up 2 bases, with 14 bases separating them. The V gene's germline CDR1 is MNHNY and CDR2 SVGAGI (reference sequence). Here the CDR3 DNA reads TGTGCCAGCAGCACAGCCCCCATGGGCAATCAGCCCCAGCATTTT. Its protein product is CASSTAPMGNQPQHF.

The chain uses TRBV28 and TRBJ2-3, with D perhaps TRBD1 (6 bases). Trimming cost V 7 bases and J 6 bases, with 23 bases left between them. From germline, CDR1 is MDHEN and CDR2 SYDVKM. This CDR3 is 16 amino acids long. DNA for the CDR3: TGTGCCAGCATGCGCGACAGGCCATTGCTAACGGATACGCAGTATTTT. Translating it yields CASMRDRPLLTDTQYF.

The rearrangement joins TRBV7-6 to TRBJ2-3, with 7 bases lining up with TRBD1. Germline V gene lookup returns CDR1 SGHVS and CDR2 FNYEAQ. The CDR3 is 15 residues long. V lost 5 bases and J lost 4; bases outside the gene matches: 9. CDR3 region: CASSQKGAEADTQYF. CDR3 bases: TGTGCCAGCAGCCAGAAGGGGGCAGAGGCAGATACGCAGTATTTT.

The V gene is TRBV6-5, the J gene TRBJ1-1, with D hard to call. CDR1 and CDR2 from the germline V gene are MNHEY and SVGAGI. With 8 bases removed from V and 1 base from J, the gap between germline ends came to 14 bases. The CDR3 has 14 residues. CDR3: CASAYGKANTEAFF. The CDR3 nucleotides read TGTGCCAGCGCCTACGGGAAAGCGAACACTGAAGCTTTCTTT.

The chain couples TRBV27 to TRBJ2-7; D remains ambiguous. Deletions cut 1 base from V and 12 bases from J, with 16 bases between. CDR1 and CDR2 (germline): MNHEY, SMNVEV (reference sequence). The CDR3 has 13 amino acids. CDR3 bases: TGTGCCAGCAGTTTATTTACGAGAACCGCGCTGTACTTC. This sequence encodes CASSLFTRTALYF.

This chain joins TRBV30 and TRBJ1-6; TRBD1 matches 7 bases. V lost 5 bases to trimming and J lost 9 bases; unmatched junction nucleotides: 4. Germline CDR1 GTSNPN, CDR2 SVGIG (reference sequence). The CDR3 totals 12 residues. The CDR3 bases are TGTGCCTGGCGGGACAGAGGTTCACCCCTCCACTTT. It translates to CAWRDRGSPLHF.

A word on this clone: At one end, the junction sequence differs from germline, possibly due to a read error. DNA for the CDR3: TGTTCCAGCAGCTTGGGGACAGAAGCTTTCTTT. Translated, it gives CSSSLGTEAFF. This chain uses TRBV7-9 with TRBJ1-1, with D perhaps matching TRBD1 (6 bases). The CDR3 is made up of 11 amino acids. In germline, CDR1 is SEHNR, CDR2 FQNEAQ (reference sequence).

This clone came up a few times. V is TRBV19 and J is TRBJ1-5, with D hard to call. The CDR3 runs 13 residues. The germline gives CDR1 LNHDA, CDR2 SQIVND (reference sequence). Trimming cost V 5 bases and J 9 bases, with 14 bases left between them. For the CDR3, the DNA is TGTGCCAGTAGTTCCGGTAAGTTGCGGCCCCAGCATTTT. Amino acids: CASSSGKLRPQHF.

The chain joins TRBV19 to TRBJ1-5; no reliable D call. This CDR3 spans 13 amino acids. Trimming pared 2 bases from V and 3 bases from J, leaving 5 bases between. The germline V gene has CDR1 LNHDA and CDR2 SQIVND (reference sequence). CDR3 nucleotides: TGTGCCAGTAGTATATATCCCAATCAGCCCCAGCATTTT. This translates into CASSIYPNQPQHF.

A few counts support this clone. The V gene is TRBV18, the J gene TRBJ2-7; a possible D gene is TRBD2 (5 bases). The CDR3 has 13 amino acids. The germline V gene has CDR1 KGHSH and CDR2 LQKENI. Trimming stripped 3 bases from V and 5 bases from J, with 11 bases between. Here the CDR3 reads CASSPRDGDEQYF. Written as DNA, the CDR3 is TGTGCCAGCTCACCCCGGGATGGGGACGAGCAGTACTTC.

This clone was seen a single time. V and J are TRBV14 and TRBJ1-4; a weak D match, TRBD1 (6 bases). Germline CDR1 reads SGHDN; CDR2 reads FVKESK. V was shortened by 8 bases and J by 8 bases, with 15 bases between the two germline ends. The CDR3 length is 13 residues. In DNA form, the CDR3 reads TGTGCCAGCCACGCAGGGGCTGGCGAAAAACTGTTTTTT. Translating gives CASHAGAGEKLFF.

The V gene is TRBV7-2, the J gene TRBJ2-7, with 9 bases identical to TRBD2. Germline assignment: CDR1 SGHTA and CDR2 FQGNSA. CDR3 size: 13 residues. Trimming at V came to 8 bases and at J to 2 bases, leaving 4 bases not matched to a gene. CDR3 protein: CASAGGLTYEQYF. As DNA, the CDR3 is TGTGCCAGCGCGGGGGGGCTGACCTACGAGCAGTACTTC.

This clone was seen a few times. The rearrangement joins TRBV6-1 to TRBJ2-3; the D gene is possibly TRBD2 (6 bases). The germline V gene has CDR1 MNHNS and CDR2 SASEGT. Trimming took 7 bases from V and 1 from J, leaving 9 bases between them. CDR3 length equals 13 residues. CDR3 region: CASIGRGTDTQYF. CDR3 DNA sequence: TGTGCCAGCATCGGGAGAGGCACAGATACGCAGTATTTT.

This clone was seen a single time. V is TRBV5-1 and J is TRBJ1-1, with a tentative D call TRBD1 (5 bases). CDR3 length: 15 amino acids. The germline V and J ends were trimmed by 4 bases and 0 bases, with 13 bases remaining between them. Per the germline V gene, CDR1 is SGHRS and CDR2 is YFSETQ. The CDR3 nucleotides read TGCGCCAGCAGCGCCCAGGGTCAAGTGAACACTGAAGCTTTCTTT. It yields the protein CASSAQGQVNTEAFF.